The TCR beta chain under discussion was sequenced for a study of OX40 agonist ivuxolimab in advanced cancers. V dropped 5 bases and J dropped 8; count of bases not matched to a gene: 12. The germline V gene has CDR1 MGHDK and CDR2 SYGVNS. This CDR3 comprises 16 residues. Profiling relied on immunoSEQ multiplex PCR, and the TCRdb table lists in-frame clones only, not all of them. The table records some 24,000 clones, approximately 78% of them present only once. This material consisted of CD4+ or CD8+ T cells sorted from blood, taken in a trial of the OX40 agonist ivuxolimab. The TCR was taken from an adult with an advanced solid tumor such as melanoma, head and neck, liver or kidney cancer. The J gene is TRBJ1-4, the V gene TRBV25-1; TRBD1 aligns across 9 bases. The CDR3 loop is CASSPYRGTGNEKLFF. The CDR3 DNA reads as TGTGCCAGCAGTCCCTATAGGGGGACAGGGAACGAAAAACTGTTTTTT. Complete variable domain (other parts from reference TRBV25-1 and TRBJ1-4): EADIYQTPRYLVIGTGKKITLECSQTMGHDKMYWYQQDPGMELHLIHYSYGVNSTEKGDLSSESTVSRIRTEHFPLTLESARPSHTSQYLCASSPYRGTGNEKLFFGSGTQLSVL.